This TCR beta chain was identified during a study of T cells in Graves' hyperthyroidism and ophthalmopathy. The study's findings and limits: Most clonotypes expanded in thyroid above 0.001 were likewise present in blood.

Amplification yielded TCR beta CDR3 regions, with RNA transcripts as the source. HTBI primers were used for first-round RT-PCR of the TCR CDR3. TCRdb redid the calling of the multiplex PCR reads with MiXCR, one entry per CDR3 protein. The sample shows around 350,000 distinct CDR3 sequences, about a sixth of them seen only once. The CDR3 is 12 amino acids. CDR1 and CDR2 from the germline V gene are MNHNS and SASEGT. Trimming left V 5 bases short and J 6 bases short, with 11 bases between. This clonotype was seen a few times. Its matching antigen is unknown. 10 ml fresh peripheral blood yielded the PBMCs.

Sequencing used blood. The V and J genes are TRBV6-1 and TRBJ2-7; TRBD1 or TRBD2 may be the D gene (5 bases each). The sequence was collected from a woman in her twenties or thirties with Graves' hyperthyroidism that later progressed to Graves' ophthalmopathy. CDR3 sequence: CASSRGDAEQYF. The CDR3 nucleotides are TGTGCCAGCAGTCGGGGCGACGCCGAGCAGTACTTC.